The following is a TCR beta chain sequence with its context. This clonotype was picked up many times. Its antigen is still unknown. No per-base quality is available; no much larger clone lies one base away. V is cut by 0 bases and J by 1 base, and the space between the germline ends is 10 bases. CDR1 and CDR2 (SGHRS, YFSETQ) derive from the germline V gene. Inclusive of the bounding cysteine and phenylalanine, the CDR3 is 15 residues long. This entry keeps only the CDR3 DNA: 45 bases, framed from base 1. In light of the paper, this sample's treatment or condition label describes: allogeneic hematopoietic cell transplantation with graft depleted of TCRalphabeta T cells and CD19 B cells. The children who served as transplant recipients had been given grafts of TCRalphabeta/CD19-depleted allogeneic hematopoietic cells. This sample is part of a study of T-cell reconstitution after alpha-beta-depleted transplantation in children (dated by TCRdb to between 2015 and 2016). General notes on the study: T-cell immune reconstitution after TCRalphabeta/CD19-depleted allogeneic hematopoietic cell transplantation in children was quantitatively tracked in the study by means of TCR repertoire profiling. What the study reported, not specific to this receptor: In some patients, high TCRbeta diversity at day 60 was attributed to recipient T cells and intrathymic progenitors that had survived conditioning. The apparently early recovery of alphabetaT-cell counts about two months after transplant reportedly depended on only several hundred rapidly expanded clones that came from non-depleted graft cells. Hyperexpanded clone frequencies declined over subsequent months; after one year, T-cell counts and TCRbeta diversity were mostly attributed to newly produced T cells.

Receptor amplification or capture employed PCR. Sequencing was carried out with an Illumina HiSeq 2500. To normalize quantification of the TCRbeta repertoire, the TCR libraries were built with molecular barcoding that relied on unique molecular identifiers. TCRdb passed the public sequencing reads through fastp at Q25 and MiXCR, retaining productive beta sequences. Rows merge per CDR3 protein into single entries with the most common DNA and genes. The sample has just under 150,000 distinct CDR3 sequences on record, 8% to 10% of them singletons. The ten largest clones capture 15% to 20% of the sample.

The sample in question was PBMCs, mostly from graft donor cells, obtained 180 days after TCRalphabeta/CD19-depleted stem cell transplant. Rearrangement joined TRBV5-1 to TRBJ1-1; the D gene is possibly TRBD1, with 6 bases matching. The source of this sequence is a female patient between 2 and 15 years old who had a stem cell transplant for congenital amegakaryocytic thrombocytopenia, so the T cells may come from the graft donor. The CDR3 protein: CASSLVHRANTEAFF. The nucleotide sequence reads TGCGCCAGCAGCTTGGTTCACAGGGCGAACACTGAAGCTTTCTTT.